A selection of T cell receptor beta chains follows, all from one sample in a study of T cells after yellow fever vaccination. From the 5' RACE reads, TCRdb called clonotypes with MiXCR, one entry per CDR3 protein. The sample carries roughly 300,000 distinct CDR3 sequences, around 8.1% recorded once. The sequencing used PBMCs, collected more than 35 days after the first yellow fever vaccination. Source of these receptors: a man in his late teens or twenties who received the YFV17D yellow fever vaccine. Both conserved end residues are part of each CDR3. The D gene is left open where the match is weak. Not every row has a clone size; where given, it reads once, few, many or a size class.

TRBJ1-6,TRBV20-1,-,-,TGCAGTGCTAGGGATGTGTGGTCACCCCTCCACTTT,CSARDVWSPLHF
TRBJ2-1,TRBV5-1,many,-,TGCGCCAGCAGCGGGGGAGTCTACAATGAGCAGTTCTTC,CASSGGVYNEQFF
TRBJ1-1,TRBV5-1,-,-,TGCGCCAGCAGCTTGGCAGGTAGAGTACAGACTGAAGCTTTCTTT,CASSLAGRVQTEAFF
TRBJ2-2,TRBV27,-,-,TGTGCCAGCAGTGTTATCGGGAGAAACACCGGGGAGCTGTTTTTT,CASSVIGRNTGELFF
TRBJ2-2,TRBV5-4,-,-,TGTGCCAGCAGCTGGAGAAACACCGGGGAGCTGTTTTTT,CASSWRNTGELFF
TRBJ2-7,TRBV7-9,-,-,TGTGCCAGCAGCTTCGGGCCAGTACCATCCTACGAGCAGTACTTC,CASSFGPVPSYEQYF
TRBJ1-1,TRBV6-2/TRBV6-3,many,-,TGTGCCAGCAGTTACCGGGACAACACTGAAGCTTTCTTT,CASSYRDNTEAFF
TRBJ2-2,TRBV20-1,-,TRBD2,TGCAGTGCTAGAGATCGATACGGGGGGAAGGACACCGGGGAGCTGTTTTTT,CSARDRYGGKDTGELFF
TRBJ2-2,TRBV20-1,-,-,TGCAGTGCTAGAGGAAGTTCAGGGTGGGCCGGGGAGCTGTTTTTT,CSARGSSGWAGELFF
TRBJ1-1,TRBV6-5,few,-,TGTGCCAGCAGTTTAGACCAAATGAACACTGAAGCTTTCTTT,CASSLDQMNTEAFF
TRBJ2-7,TRBV5-1,few,-,TGCGCCAGCAGCTTGGTTTCTGGCCCCGACTACGAGCAGTACTTC,CASSLVSGPDYEQYF
TRBJ2-1,TRBV6-2/TRBV6-3,-,-,TGTGCCAGCAGGGCGAATGAGCAGTTCTTC,CASRANEQFF
TRBJ2-5,TRBV6-5,few,-,TGTGCCAGCAGTACTAGCAGCCAAGAGACCCAGTACTTC,CASSTSSQETQYF
TRBJ1-5,TRBV7-9,few,-,TGTGCCAGCAGCCGGGGGGGCAATGAAGTTAATCAGCCCCAGCATTTT,CASSRGGNEVNQPQHF
TRBJ2-2,TRBV5-6,-,-,TGTGCCAGCAGCTTGGGTCGGAGGGGCAGCGGGGAGCTGTTTTTT,CASSLGRRGSGELFF
TRBJ2-7,TRBV5-1,many,-,TGCGCCAGCAGCCCGCTTACATCCTACGAGCAGTACTTC,CASSPLTSYEQYF
TRBJ2-7,TRBV19,few,TRBD2,TGTGCCAGTAAATCTAGCGGGGTGGCCTACGAGCAGTACTTC,CASKSSGVAYEQYF
TRBJ1-6,TRBV7-2,few,-,TGTGCCAGCAGCTTCAATGGTCCCTTCTCCTATAATTCACCCCTCCACTTT,CASSFNGPFSYNSPLHF
TRBJ1-2,TRBV7-2,few,-,TGTGCCAGCAGCTTAAGGGACAAAAACTATGGCTACACCTTC,CASSLRDKNYGYTF
TRBJ1-2,TRBV5-1,few,-,TGCGCCAGCAGCGTGGGCCAGGGCTGGCGGGACTATGGCTACACCTTC,CASSVGQGWRDYGYTF
TRBJ2-1,TRBV9,-,TRBD1,TGTGCCAGCAGCCCTCGAACAGGGGATTCCAGCTCCTACAATGAGCAGTTCTTC,CASSPRTGDSSSYNEQFF
TRBJ1-5,TRBV10-3,-,TRBD1,TGTGCCAGCGGGGGACAGGGCCTTGATCAGCCCCAGCATTTT,CASGGQGLDQPQHF
TRBJ1-1,TRBV5-1,many,-,TGCGCCAGCAGTCCTCAGGGGATCACTGAAGCTTTCTTT,CASSPQGITEAFF
TRBJ1-4,TRBV3-1,many,-,TGTGCCAGCAGCCAAAACAGTAACAGTGAAAAACTGTTTTTT,CASSQNSNSEKLFF
TRBJ2-2,TRBV5-1,few,-,TGCGCCAGCAGCTTGGAACGGTTTGACGCCGGGGAGCTGTTTTTT,CASSLERFDAGELFF
TRBJ2-7,TRBV20-1,-,TRBD2,TGCAGTGCTGACGGGGACTCTAGCGGGGGATACGAGCAGTACTTC,CSADGDSSGGYEQYF
TRBJ1-1,TRBV9,-,-,TGTGCCAGCAGCGTACTCTCGCGGGTGGAGATCACTGAAGCTTTCTTT,CASSVLSRVEITEAFF
TRBJ2-1,TRBV7-6,-,-,TGTGCCAGCGGGGGGGCGGACAATGAGCAGTTCTTC,CASGGADNEQFF
TRBJ1-2,TRBV6-2/TRBV6-3,few,TRBD1,TGTGCCAGCAGTGATCGACAGGGCCATGGCTACACCTTC,CASSDRQGHGYTF
TRBJ1-6,TRBV3-1,few,-,TGTGCCAGCAGCCAAGAAGGGCAGGGTCGAAGAAATTCACCCCTCCACTTT,CASSQEGQGRRNSPLHF
TRBJ1-2,TRBV7-9,many,-,TGTGCCAGCAGCTTAGGTACAGAGAACTATGGCTACACCTTC,CASSLGTENYGYTF
TRBJ1-1,TRBV20-1,-,TRBD1,TGCAGTGCTAGAGTTGGGACAGCGAGGGGTTTCACTGAAGCTTTCTTT,CSARVGTARGFTEAFF
TRBJ1-1,TRBV5-6,-,-,TGTGCCAGCAGTTTGGGGCTACTCGTCGCTTTCTTT,CASSLGLLVAFF
TRBJ1-5,TRBV20-1,-,TRBD1,TGCAGTGCTATGGCAGGGGGCATTTATCAGCCCCAGCATTTT,CSAMAGGIYQPQHF
TRBJ1-1,TRBV5-6,few,TRBD1,TGTGCCAGCCGGACAGGGAGAATGAACACTGAAGCTTTCTTT,CASRTGRMNTEAFF
TRBJ2-3,TRBV20-1,-,TRBD1,TGCAGTGCTAGTTCCGGACAGGGGGCCACAGATACGCAGTATTTT,CSASSGQGATDTQYF
TRBJ1-6,TRBV19,-,TRBD1,TGTGCCAGTAGTATTCACACGGGACAGAATTCACCCCTCCACTTT,CASSIHTGQNSPLHF
TRBJ1-4,TRBV25-1,few,-,TGTGCCAGCAGTGAAGAACCGGGAGAAACTAATGAAAAACTGTTTTTT,CASSEEPGETNEKLFF
TRBJ2-2,TRBV12-3/TRBV12-4,few,-,TGTGCCAGCACCATAGGGATGGGAGTTCCCACCGGGGAGCTGTTTTTT,CASTIGMGVPTGELFF
TRBJ1-1,TRBV20-1,few,-,TGCAGTGCTAGTAGGGTCCACACTGAAGCTTTCTTT,CSASRVHTEAFF